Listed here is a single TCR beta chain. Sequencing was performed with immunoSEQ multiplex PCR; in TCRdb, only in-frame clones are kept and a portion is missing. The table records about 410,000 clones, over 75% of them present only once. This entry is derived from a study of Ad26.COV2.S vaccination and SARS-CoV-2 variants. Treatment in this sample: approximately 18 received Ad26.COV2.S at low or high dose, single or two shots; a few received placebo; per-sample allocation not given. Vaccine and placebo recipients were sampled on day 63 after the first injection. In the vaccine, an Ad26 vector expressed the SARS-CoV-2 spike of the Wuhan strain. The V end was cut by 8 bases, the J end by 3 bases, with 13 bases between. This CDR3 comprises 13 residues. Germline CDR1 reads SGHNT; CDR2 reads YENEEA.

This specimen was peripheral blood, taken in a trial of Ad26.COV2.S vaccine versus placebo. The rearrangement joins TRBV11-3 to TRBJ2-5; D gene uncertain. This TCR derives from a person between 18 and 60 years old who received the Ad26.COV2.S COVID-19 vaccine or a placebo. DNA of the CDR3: TGTGCCAGCGGGCTACGGTGGGAAGAGACCCAGTACTTC. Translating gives CASGLRWEETQYF.